This T cell receptor beta chain derives from a study of CD8+CD57+ T cells in acquired aplastic anemia. Germline CDR1 and CDR2: SGHVS and FNYEAQ. Trimming shortened V by 6 bases and J by 2 bases, and 14 bases separated the two germline ends. This CDR3 has 14 amino acids. Genomic DNA provided the template from which TCR beta VDJ and CDR3 profiles were obtained. TCRdb redid the calling of the reads with MiXCR, one entry per CDR3 protein. This sample carries roughly 180,000 distinct CDR3 sequences, around 66% of them seen once, and the ten largest clones take just over 45%. The V gene is TRBV7-6, the J gene TRBJ2-7, with TRBD2 as a possible D gene (6 bases). The clonotype was recovered from a human donor with severe aplastic anemia or a healthy control (not recorded which). The sequenced sample consisted of sorted CD4+, CD8+, or CD8+CD57+ T cells (not recorded which) from PBMCs. The CDR3 loop is CASSPSGRPYEQYF. CDR3 DNA: TGTGCCAGCAGTCCCTCGGGGAGGCCCTACGAGCAGTACTTC.